This T cell receptor beta chain was recovered during a study of blood T cells in healthy people across ages. Primers used in a second PCR of roughly 6 to 11 cycles were a sample-barcoded 5' primer and a J-beta primer mix. Each CDR3 protein gets one entry after TCRdb re-called the 5' RACE reads with MiXCR. Seen here are fewer than 750,000 distinct CDR3 sequences, around half observed once, and the top ten hold 20% to 25%. This CDR3 region has 15 residues. V lost 4 bases and J lost 1; bases outside the gene matches: 7. Germline CDR1 is SQVTM and CDR2 is ANQGSEA. The table lists this clonotype with a few counts. Antigen unknown. Study findings and constraints: Investigators viewed diversity estimates from one million T cells as underestimates, the study reported.

The chain couples TRBV29-1 to TRBJ2-3, with 8 nucleotides matching TRBD1. The TCR originated in a man older than 75 in good health. The source material was blood. As DNA, the CDR3 is TGCAGCGTTGCGGCCAGGGGGCTCGGCACAGATACGCAGTATTTT. This translates into CSVAARGLGTDTQYF.